These T cell receptor beta chains were read from a single sample in a study of cytomegalovirus exposure and HLA in healthy donors. Data came from immunoSEQ multiplex PCR; TCRdb stores just in-frame clones and leaves some out. The sample gives 57,000 or so clones, roughly 94% of which show up once; around 2% is in the top ten. The material sequenced was PBMCs. The receptors shown here come from a man aged 18 to 30 in good health and CMV-seronegative. CDR3s include the opening cysteine and the closing phenylalanine or tryptophan. The D gene is left open where the match is weak. Not every row has a clone size; where given, it reads once, few, many or a size class.

clone_size: -; j_call: TRBJ1-3; v_call: TRBV23-1; d_call: TRBD1; cdr3_length: 20; cdr3_aa: CASSQNPSSRDSLSGNTIYF; cdr3_nt: TGCGCCAGCAGTCAGAATCCCAGCTCCCGGGACAGCCTCTCTGGAAACACCATATATTTT
clone_size: -; j_call: TRBJ1-5; v_call: TRBV7-2; d_call: -; cdr3_length: 13; cdr3_aa: CASSLGFVQPQHF; cdr3_nt: TGTGCCAGCAGCTTAGGTTTTGTACAGCCCCAGCATTTT
clone_size: -; j_call: TRBJ2-3; v_call: TRBV4-1; d_call: -; cdr3_length: 14; cdr3_aa: CASSQQVGTDTQYF; cdr3_nt: TGCGCCAGCAGCCAACAGGTTGGGACAGATACGCAGTATTTT
clone_size: -; j_call: TRBJ1-5; v_call: TRBV6-5; d_call: -; cdr3_length: 14; cdr3_aa: CASSYSGGNQPQHF; cdr3_nt: TGTGCCAGCAGTTACTCGGGAGGGAACCAGCCCCAGCATTTT
clone_size: -; j_call: TRBJ2-5; v_call: TRBV6-6; d_call: -; cdr3_length: 14; cdr3_aa: CASSRQGRQETQYF; cdr3_nt: TGTGCCAGCAGTCGTCAGGGGCGACAAGAGACCCAGTACTTC
clone_size: -; j_call: TRBJ2-7; v_call: TRBV6-1; d_call: -; cdr3_length: 17; cdr3_aa: CASSEAGRQGGSYEQYF; cdr3_nt: TGTGCCAGCAGTGAAGCGGGACGTCAGGGGGGATCCTACGAGCAGTACTTC
clone_size: -; j_call: TRBJ1-3; v_call: TRBV5-4; d_call: TRBD1; cdr3_length: 15; cdr3_aa: CASSLAGTAGNTIYF; cdr3_nt: TGTGCCAGCAGCTTGGCCGGGACAGCTGGAAACACCATATATTTT
clone_size: -; j_call: TRBJ2-7; v_call: TRBV27; d_call: TRBD2; cdr3_length: 15; cdr3_aa: CASSLGLAGADEQYF; cdr3_nt: TGTGCCAGCAGTTTAGGACTAGCGGGAGCGGACGAGCAGTACTTC
clone_size: -; j_call: TRBJ2-3; v_call: TRBV9; d_call: -; cdr3_length: 14; cdr3_aa: CASSVALRGDTQYF; cdr3_nt: TGTGCCAGCAGCGTAGCTCTCAGGGGAGATACGCAGTATTTT
clone_size: once; j_call: TRBJ2-1; v_call: TRBV6-1; d_call: TRBD2; cdr3_length: 17; cdr3_aa: CASSGFILAGVGGEQFF; cdr3_nt: TGTGCCAGCAGTGGATTTATACTAGCGGGAGTGGGAGGTGAGCAGTTCTTC
clone_size: -; j_call: TRBJ2-7; v_call: TRBV7-2; d_call: TRBD1; cdr3_length: 16; cdr3_aa: CASSPWGQGASDEQYF; cdr3_nt: TGTGCCAGCAGCCCGTGGGGACAGGGGGCGTCGGACGAGCAGTACTTC